The clone carrying this T cell receptor beta chain was seen more than once but under ten times. The antigen is not known. The data derive from a study of beta chain features in type 1 diabetes. Whole-study context: The samples had roughly 110,000,000 sorted cells examined in all. Findings of the study overall: For patients, the naive, central memory and Treg TCRB repertoires appeared more alike than for healthy donors. In every one of the four CD4+ subsets, TCRB CDR3s were moderately but significantly shorter in Type 1 diabetes patients. Overrepresentation of cells with high TCR expression could result from cDNA sequencing.

Expressed TCRB transcripts were sequenced because the entire RNA isolate underwent reverse transcription. TCRdb's copy holds only in-frame clones and misses some; the assay was immunoSEQ multiplex PCR. The sample yields roughly 300,000 clones, around 8.5% seen once. This CDR3 comprises 15 residues. Trimming left V 6 bases short and J 2 bases short, with 17 bases between. CDR1 KGHSH and CDR2 LQKENI come from the germline V gene. Donors contributed one heparinised blood draw apiece, averaging around 100 mL. The receptor was isolated from a young man with type 1 diabetes. Sequences were obtained from central memory CD4+ T cells from blood. The rearrangement links TRBV18 to TRBJ2-7; no firm D call. CDR3 coding DNA: TGTGCCAGCTCCCACATATCTAGAGGTCCCTACGAGCAGTACTTC. Its translation: CASSHISRGPYEQYF.